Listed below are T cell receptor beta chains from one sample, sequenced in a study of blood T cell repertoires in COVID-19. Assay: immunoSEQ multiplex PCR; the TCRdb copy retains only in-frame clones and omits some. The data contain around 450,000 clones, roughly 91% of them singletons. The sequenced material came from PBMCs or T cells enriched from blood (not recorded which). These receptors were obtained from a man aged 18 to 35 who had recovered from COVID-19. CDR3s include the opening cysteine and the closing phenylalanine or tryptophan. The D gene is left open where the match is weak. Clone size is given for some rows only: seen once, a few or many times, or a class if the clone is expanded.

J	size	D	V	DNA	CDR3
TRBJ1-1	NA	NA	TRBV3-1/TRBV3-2	TGTGCCAGCAGCCAAGCCCTGGCCACTGAAGCTTTCTTT	CASSQALATEAFF
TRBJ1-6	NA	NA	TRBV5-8	TGTGCCAGCAGCTTCAGGTCACCCCTCCACTTT	CASSFRSPLHF
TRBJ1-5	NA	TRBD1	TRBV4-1	TGCGCCAGCAGCCAAGGCCCCGGACAGGGGGTAAATCAGCCCCAGCATTTT	CASSQGPGQGVNQPQHF
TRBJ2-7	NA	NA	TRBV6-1	TGTGCCAGCAGTGAACTCGGAGCCGGGACCTACGAGCAGTACTTC	CASSELGAGTYEQYF
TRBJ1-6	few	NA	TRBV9	TGTGCCAGCAGCCCTCACCAGGACAGTTCACCCCTCCACTTT	CASSPHQDSSPLHF
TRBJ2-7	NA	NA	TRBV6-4	TGTGCCAGCAGTGCACAAGGGGCGGGAATCGACGAGCAGTACTTC	CASSAQGAGIDEQYF
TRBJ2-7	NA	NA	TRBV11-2	TGTGCCAGCAGCTTAGATCCGGGCGAGCAGTACTTC	CASSLDPGEQYF
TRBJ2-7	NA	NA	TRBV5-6	TGTGCCAGCAGCTTGGGTGCGGACTCGGCCTACGAGCAGTACTTC	CASSLGADSAYEQYF
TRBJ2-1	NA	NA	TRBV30	TGTGCCTGGAGTGTAGGGGGAAAGGTGTATGAGCAGTTCTTC	CAWSVGGKVYEQFF
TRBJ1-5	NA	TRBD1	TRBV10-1	TGCGCCAGCACCCTACAGGGTAGGACAGGGGTCGATCAGCCCCAGCATTTT	CASTLQGRTGVDQPQHF
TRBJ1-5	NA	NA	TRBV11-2	TGTGCCAGCAGCCAGGCTGGATGGCCCCAGCATTTT	CASSQAGWPQHF
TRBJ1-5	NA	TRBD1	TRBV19	TGTGCCAGTAGCTTACAGGGGGCATGGAGCAATCAGCCCCAGCATTTT	CASSLQGAWSNQPQHF
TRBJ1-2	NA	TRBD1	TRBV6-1	TGTGCCAGCAGTGATTCCTGGACAGGATCCCCTGGCACCTTC	CASSDSWTGSPGTF
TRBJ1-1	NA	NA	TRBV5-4	TGTGCCAGCAGCATAACAGGGTCGAACACTGAAGCTTTCTTT	CASSITGSNTEAFF
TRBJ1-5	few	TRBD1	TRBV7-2	TGTGCCAGCAGCTTGTTTGGGACAGGAGGTACTCAGCCCCAGCATTTT	CASSLFGTGGTQPQHF
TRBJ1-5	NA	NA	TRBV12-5	TGTGCTAGTGGTTTGGACAGGAATCAGCCCCAGCATTTT	CASGLDRNQPQHF
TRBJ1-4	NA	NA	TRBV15	TGTGCCACCAGCAGAGTGGGAGGGTCTGAAAAACTGTTTTTT	CATSRVGGSEKLFF
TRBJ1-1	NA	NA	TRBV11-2	TGTGCCAGCAGGTCCTTAACTGAAGCTTTCTTT	CASRSLTEAFF
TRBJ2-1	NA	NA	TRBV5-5	TGTGCCAGCAGCCTGTACACAGACTCCTACAATGAGCAGTTCTTC	CASSLYTDSYNEQFF
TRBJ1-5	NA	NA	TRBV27	TGTGCCAGCAGTTTCGCAGGGGAAAATCAGCCCCAGCATTTT	CASSFAGENQPQHF
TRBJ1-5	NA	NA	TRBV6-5	TGTGCCACATCTCCCCGGCCGACTGGGAATCAGCCCCAGCATTTT	CATSPRPTGNQPQHF
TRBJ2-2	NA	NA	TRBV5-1	TGCGCCAGCAGCCCGACCGGGGCGAACACCGGGGAGCTGTTTTTT	CASSPTGANTGELFF
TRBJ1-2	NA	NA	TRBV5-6	TGTGCCAGCAGTTTGGGCAGGGCGCATGGCTACACCTTC	CASSLGRAHGYTF
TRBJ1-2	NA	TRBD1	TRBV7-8	TGTGCCAGCAGCTTAGCCCCGACAGGGTATGGCTACACCTTC	CASSLAPTGYGYTF
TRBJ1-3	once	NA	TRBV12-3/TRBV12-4	TGTGCCAGCAGTTTACGTGGAAACACCATATATTTT	CASSLRGNTIYF
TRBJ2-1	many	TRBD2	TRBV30	TGTGCCTGGAGCGGGACTAGCGGGGGGAATGAGCAGTTCTTC	CAWSGTSGGNEQFF
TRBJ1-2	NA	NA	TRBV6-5	TGTGCCAGCACCACTCTGGGGGCGGGTGGCTACACCTTC	CASTTLGAGGYTF
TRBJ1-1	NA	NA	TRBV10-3	TGTGCCATCAGTGGACGAACAGGGAACACTGAAGCTTTCTTT	CAISGRTGNTEAFF
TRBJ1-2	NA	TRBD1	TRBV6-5	TGTGCCAGCACCCAGGGGGCAGGCTATGGCTACACCTTC	CASTQGAGYGYTF
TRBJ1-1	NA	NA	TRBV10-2	TGCGCCAGCAGTGAACTGCGCGGCTACACTGAAGCTTTCTTT	CASSELRGYTEAFF
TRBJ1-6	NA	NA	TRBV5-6	TGTGCCAGCAGCTTGACAGGGAATAATTCACCCCTCCACTTT	CASSLTGNNSPLHF
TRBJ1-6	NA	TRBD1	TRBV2	TGTGCCAGCAGCGCGACAGGGGATAATTCACCCCTCCACTTT	CASSATGDNSPLHF
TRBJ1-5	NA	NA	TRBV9	TGTGCCAGCAGCCCAGGAGGGCATAGCAATCAGCCCCAGCATTTT	CASSPGGHSNQPQHF
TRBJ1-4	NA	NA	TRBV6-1	TGTGCCAGCAGTGAATCCCCCGCAACTAATGAAAAACTGTTTTTT	CASSESPATNEKLFF
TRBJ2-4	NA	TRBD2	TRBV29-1	TGCAGCGCCCTGGGGGGGACGGCCAAAAACATTCAGTACTTC	CSALGGTAKNIQYF
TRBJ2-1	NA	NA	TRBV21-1	TGTGCCAGCAGCCCTCATGGGTCTAGCGGGAGGATCTCCTCCTACAATGAGCAGTTCTTC	CASSPHGSSGRISSYNEQFF
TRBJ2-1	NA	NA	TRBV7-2	TGTGCCAGCAGCCCATCGGGTCTAGCCTACAATGAGCAGTTCTTC	CASSPSGLAYNEQFF
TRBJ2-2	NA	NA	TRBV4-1	TGCGCCAGCAGCCAAGTTGGCGGCGCGAACACCGGGGAGCTGTTTTTT	CASSQVGGANTGELFF
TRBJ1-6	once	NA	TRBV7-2	TGTGCCAGCAGCTTCGGTTCACCCCTCCACTTT	CASSFGSPLHF
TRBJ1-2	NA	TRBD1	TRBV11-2	TGTGCCAGCAGCTTCATAGCGGGACAGGGGGAAGGCTACACCTTC	CASSFIAGQGEGYTF
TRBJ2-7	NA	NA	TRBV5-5	TGTGCCAGCAGCTTGGCTCGGGGGTCCTCCTACGAGCAGTACTTC	CASSLARGSSYEQYF
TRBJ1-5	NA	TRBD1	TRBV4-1	TGCGCCAGCAGCCAAACCCCCACTTCCACCCCCGACAGGGAGCGGAATCAGCCCCAGCATTTT	CASSQTPTSTPDRERNQPQHF
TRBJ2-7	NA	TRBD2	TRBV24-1	TGTGCCACCAGTGATTACCTCGGGGGAGGGGAGCAGTACTTC	CATSDYLGGGEQYF
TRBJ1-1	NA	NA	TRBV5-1	TGCGCCAGCAGCCCTACTCAGGGCCAGAACACTGAAGCTTTCTTT	CASSPTQGQNTEAFF
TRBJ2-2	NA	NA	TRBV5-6	TGTGCCAGCAGCACAGGGACATCGAACACCGGGGAGCTGTTTTTT	CASSTGTSNTGELFF
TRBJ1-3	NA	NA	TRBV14	TGTGCCAGCAGCCAAGAGAATCGACCCGCGGTAAACACCATATATTTT	CASSQENRPAVNTIYF
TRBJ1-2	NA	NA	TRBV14	TGTGCCAGCAGCCAAGGGCTGGGGAGCTATGGCTACACCTTC	CASSQGLGSYGYTF